Shown below are 25 T cell receptor beta chains from a single sample sequenced in a study of naive and memory T cell subsets. General observations from the study: A few larger clonotypes appeared in naive repertoires, especially CD8, possibly memory cells re-expressing CD45RA.

Two oligonucleotides, mixed equimolar, formed the beta constant-region primer covering TRBC1 and TRBC2. Four rounds of PCR amplified the ligated cDNA using nested alpha and beta constant-region primers plus SP2. TCRdb itself ran the UMI-ligation and nested PCR reads through MiXCR, one entry per CDR3 protein. The sample contains over 130,000 distinct CDR3 sequences, approximately 21% of which appear only once. Antigen specificity for these receptors is unknown. Source material: naive CD8+ T cells from blood. The receptors were gathered from a human donor in good health.

V usage is TRBV28 and J usage is TRBJ1-6; 7 bases agree with TRBD1. The CDR3 is 13 residues long. Looked up from germline, CDR1 is MDHEN and CDR2 is SYDVKM. V was clipped by 4 bases and J by 14 bases; unmatched bases: 8. In nucleotides, the CDR3 is TGTGCCAGCAGTTCAGTCTTCGACAGGGCCCTCCACTTT. The encoded protein is CASSSVFDRALHF.

V gene TRBV28 combines with J gene TRBJ1-5; 8 bases map to TRBD1. Germline loops: CDR1 MDHEN, CDR2 SYDVKM. Trimming cost V 2 bases and J 5 bases; bases outside gene matches: 17. The CDR3 has 19 residues. The CDR3 DNA reads as TGTGCCAGCAGTTTAACGTCAGGGGGCTTCCACAATCGGGATCAGCCCCAGCATTTT. Its protein is CASSLTSGGFHNRDQPQHF. The full variable domain, its missing parts supplied by reference TRBV28 and TRBJ1-5, is DVKVTQSSRYLVKRTGEKVFLECVQDMDHENMFWYRQDPGLGLRLIYFSYDVKMKEKGDIPEGYSVSREKKERFSLILESASTNQTSMYLCASSLTSGGFHNRDQPQHFGDGTRLSIL.

The chain is built from TRBV20-1 and TRBJ2-1, with no clear D. Deletions cut 0 bases from V and 10 bases from J, with 4 bases between. The CDR3 sequence is 10 residues long. Germline CDR1 and CDR2: DFQATT and SNEGSKA (reference sequence). DNA for the CDR3: TGCAGTGCTAGAGATCTAGAGCAGTTCTTC. Its translation: CSARDLEQFF.

The chain employs TRBV29-1 and TRBJ1-2, with TRBD1 matching over 7 bases. The CDR3 is 12 residues long. Looked up from germline, CDR1 is SQVTM and CDR2 is ANQGSEA. V dropped 2 bases and J dropped 4; count of bases not matched to a gene: 1. CDR3 in DNA: TGCAGCGTTGAAACAGGGGTCTATGGCTACACCTTC. The encoded protein is CSVETGVYGYTF.

This clonotype has a handful of counts. The chain is built from TRBV4-3 and TRBJ1-2; possibly TRBD1 for D (6 bases). The CDR3 sequence is 12 residues long. Germline V gene sequence: CDR1 LGHNA, CDR2 YSLEER. The V end lost 3 bases, the J end lost 9 bases, and 11 bases lay between the germline ends. CDR3 DNA: TGCGCCAGCAGCCATAACACAGGGAGCTACACCTTC. Protein product: CASSHNTGSYTF.

This clonotype was found a few times. The chain recombines TRBV3-1 with TRBJ2-3; 11 bases line up with TRBD2. The germline V gene encodes CDR1 LGHDT and CDR2 YNNKEL (reference sequence). The CDR3 covers 15 residues. J was trimmed by 4 bases and V by 1 base; bases with no gene match: 1. CDR3 region: CASSQVLAGADTQYF. The CDR3 bases are TGTGCCAGCAGCCAAGTACTAGCGGGAGCAGATACGCAGTATTTT.

There are a few counts of this clonotype. The rearrangement links TRBV5-1 to TRBJ1-1, with 10 bases that match TRBD1. The CDR3 is 13 amino acids. The germline gives CDR1 SGHRS, CDR2 YFSETQ. J was trimmed by 3 bases and V by 7 bases; bases with no gene match: 3. Written as DNA, the CDR3 is TGCGCCAGCCGGGGACAGGGGTACACTGAAGCTTTCTTT. It translates to CASRGQGYTEAFF.

The chain combines TRBV5-1 with TRBJ2-3, with TRBD1 identical over 7 bases. CDR3 length: 14 amino acids. Per the germline V gene, CDR1 is SGHRS and CDR2 is YFSETQ. The V gene end was trimmed by 4 bases and the J gene end by 5 bases; junction bases not matched to a gene: 7. The DNA of the CDR3 is TGCGCCAGCAGCGCCTGGGACAGCGTAGATACGCAGTATTTT. Translated, it gives CASSAWDSVDTQYF.

The V call is TRBV12-3 or TRBV12-4, the J call TRBJ1-1; 8 nucleotides line up with TRBD1. The CDR3 runs 16 residues. Germline trimming cut 3 bases from V and 0 bases from J; bases unmatched to any gene: 6. CDR3: CASSLDRVSMNTEAFF. CDR3 sequence (DNA): TGTGCCAGCAGTTTGGACAGGGTGTCGATGAACACTGAAGCTTTCTTT.

In its sample, this clonotype was seen a few times. The chain is built from TRBV3-1 and TRBJ1-2; D gene unclear. CDR3 length equals 15 residues. Germline V gives CDR1 LGHDT, CDR2 YNNKEL (reference sequence). V lost 0 bases, J lost 3 bases, and 11 bases lay in between. In DNA, the CDR3 is TGTGCCAGCAGCCAAGAATCGGGCAGAGACTATGGCTACACCTTC. Protein sequence: CASSQESGRDYGYTF.

The V and J genes are TRBV28 and TRBJ1-4, with D possibly being TRBD1 (5 bases). The CDR3 consists of 15 residues. Germline V gene lookup returns CDR1 MDHEN and CDR2 SYDVKM. Trimming cost V 3 bases and J 2 bases, with 10 bases left between them. CDR3 residues: CASSFGGETNEKLFF. CDR3 coding DNA: TGTGCCAGCAGTTTCGGGGGGGAGACTAATGAAAAACTGTTTTTT.

V is TRBV7-8 and J is TRBJ2-1, with TRBD2 as a possible D gene (5 bases). The length of the CDR3 is 12 residues. V lost 1 base and J 10 bases, leaving 8 bases between the germline ends. Germline-derived CDR1 and CDR2 are SGHVS and FQNEAQ. The CDR3 DNA reads as TGTGCCAGCAGCTTAGGACTATCCGAGCAGTTCTTC. Translating it yields CASSLGLSEQFF.

This chain uses TRBV7-8 with TRBJ1-4; D not resolved. Germline values: CDR1 SGHVS, CDR2 FQNEAQ. The CDR3 runs to 14 residues. With 8 bases removed from V and 6 bases from J, the gap between germline ends came to 16 bases. This chain's CDR3 is CASGRASGDEKLFF. CDR3 in DNA: TGTGCCAGCGGAAGGGCCTCTGGGGATGAAAAACTGTTTTTT.

This clonotype has a handful of counts. The chain recombines TRBV6-1 with TRBJ1-2; D is unresolved. V was clipped by 0 bases and J by 6 bases, with 8 bases between them. This CDR3 comprises 13 residues. Germline CDR1 MNHNS, CDR2 SASEGT. The DNA of the CDR3 is TGTGCCAGCAGTGAAGCGCTAGGGAATGGCTACACCTTC. It yields the protein CASSEALGNGYTF.

V is TRBV5-6 and J is TRBJ1-1, with a possible D match to TRBD1 (5 bases). V was pared by 6 bases and J by 3 bases, with 15 bases between. The CDR3 extends over 14 amino acids. Germline values: CDR1 SGHDT, CDR2 YYEEEE. The CDR3 loop reads CASKTGGLDTEAFF. The CDR3 bases are TGTGCCAGCAAAACGGGGGGTCTGGACACTGAAGCTTTCTTT.

The V and J genes are TRBV25-1 and TRBJ2-7; D is ambiguous. CDR1 and CDR2 (germline): MGHDK, SYGVNS. The CDR3 spans 14 residues. The V and J ends lost 7 bases and 4 bases respectively, with 17 bases between them. In DNA form, the CDR3 reads TGTGCCAGCACCCAACACCCATGGGGATACGAGCAGTACTTC. Translating it yields CASTQHPWGYEQYF.

This clonotype was picked up a small number of times. The chain carries TRBV13 and TRBJ1-1; weak D call: TRBD1 (5 bases). Germline V gene sequence: CDR1 PRHDT, CDR2 FYEKMQ (reference sequence). Trimming stripped 0 bases from V and 6 bases from J, with 11 bases between. This CDR3 has 14 residues. The CDR3 reads CASSLGGTGAEAFF. In DNA, the CDR3 is TGTGCCAGCAGCTTAGGCGGGACGGGGGCTGAAGCTTTCTTT.

A few counts support this clonotype. The chain uses TRBV6-5 and TRBJ1-5; 11 bases match TRBD1. The CDR3 has 14 residues. Germline CDR1 reads MNHEY; CDR2 reads SVGAGI. With V trimmed by 2 bases and J by 10 bases, 4 bases remained unmatched. CDR3 in amino acids: CASSYRDRGDPQHF. The CDR3 nucleotides are TGTGCCAGCAGTTACCGGGACAGGGGGGATCCCCAGCATTTT.

This clonotype was seen a few times. The junction shows a germline mismatch at one end, possibly a read error. The gene calls are TRBV12-3 or TRBV12-4 and TRBJ2-1, with TRBD2 identical over 9 bases. There are 12 residues in the CDR3. CDR3 residues: CASSSARTSDIF. The DNA for the CDR3 is TGTGCCAGCAGCAGTGCAAGGACTAGCGATATCTTC.

In this sample, this clonotype turned up a few times. The DNA is left out, because the CDR3 cannot be placed on it with certainty; the CDR3 is given as TCRdb lists it. V is TRBV28 and J is TRBJ2-1; the table's D call, TRBD1, was not checked against the DNA. The CDR3 region is 15 residues in length, termini included. Germline CDR1 is MDHEN and CDR2 is SYDVKM. This CDR3 reads CASRFGPGDYNEQFF.

This sequence joins TRBV11-2 and TRBJ1-1; D is unclear. The ends were cut back, 3 bases at V and 4 bases at J, with 9 bases in the middle. This CDR3 has 13 amino acids. The germline V gene has CDR1 SGHAT and CDR2 FQNNGV. CDR3 nucleotide sequence: TGTGCCAGCAGCTTTTCGCTCGGCACTGAAGCTTTCTTT. Amino acids: CASSFSLGTEAFF.

This clonotype was recorded a few times. The chain carries TRBV7-8 and TRBJ1-5; D might be TRBD1 (5 bases). Germline CDR1 SGHVS, CDR2 FQNEAQ. V was pared by 5 bases and J by 0 bases, with 17 bases between. CDR3 size: 17 residues. CDR3 nucleotides: TGTGCCAGCAGCCCCGGGACCCTACCTTATAGCAATCAGCCCCAGCATTTT. The encoded protein is CASSPGTLPYSNQPQHF.

This clonotype showed up many times. V and J are TRBV30 and TRBJ2-7; no clear D gene. Germline assignment: CDR1 GTSNPN and CDR2 SVGIG (reference sequence). V was trimmed by 2 bases and J by 7 bases, leaving 9 bases between them. The CDR3 has 11 amino acids. In DNA, the CDR3 is TGTGCCTGGAGTCCCGACGTGGAGCAGTACTTC. Protein: CAWSPDVEQYF.

The chain recombines TRBV6-2 or TRBV6-3 with TRBJ1-4; unclear D gene. Germline CDR1 MNHEY, CDR2 SVGEGT. The V and J ends lost 5 bases and 5 bases respectively, with 15 bases between them. CDR3 size: 15 residues. CDR3 coding DNA: TGTGCCAGCAGTGCTCGACGGGGAATAAATGAAAAACTGTTTTTT. Encoded protein: CASSARRGINEKLFF.

In its sample, this clonotype was seen many times. The chain combines TRBV12-3 or TRBV12-4 with TRBJ1-5; D gene uncertain. The V end lost 5 bases, the J end lost 7 bases, and 12 bases lay between the germline ends. The CDR3 has 13 residues. This chain's CDR3 is CASSSPGKQPQHF. Here the CDR3 DNA reads TGTGCCAGCAGTAGCCCGGGGAAACAGCCCCAGCATTTT.